The text below deals with one T cell receptor beta chain. Germline CDR1 and CDR2: SGHVS and FNYEAQ. With 3 bases removed from V and 4 bases from J, the gap between germline ends came to 13 bases. This CDR3 spans 15 amino acids. This sample is part of a study of blood T cell repertoires in COVID-19. Overall study context: Italy, Spain and the United States were the sources of the convalescent and acute COVID-19 samples. Sample material is recorded as cDNA or gDNA derived from T cells, B-cell-depleted T cells, or PBMCs.

Original analysis: Reference gene primer amplification gave nucleated cell count estimates. Some clones are missing from TCRdb's copy, which holds only in-frame ones; the method was immunoSEQ multiplex PCR. V and J calls plus clone size are reproduced from that table; the DNA served to infer D and trimming. The sample consists of a few hundred thousand clones, about 90% of them appearing once. The origin of this receptor is a man in his forties with active or convalescent COVID-19. This chain uses TRBV7-6 with TRBJ2-1; possibly TRBD2 for D (6 bases). The sample consisted of peripheral blood. CDR3 loop: CASSLGLALYNEQFF. CDR3 DNA: TGTGCCAGCAGCTTGGGGCTAGCGTTATACAATGAGCAGTTCTTC.